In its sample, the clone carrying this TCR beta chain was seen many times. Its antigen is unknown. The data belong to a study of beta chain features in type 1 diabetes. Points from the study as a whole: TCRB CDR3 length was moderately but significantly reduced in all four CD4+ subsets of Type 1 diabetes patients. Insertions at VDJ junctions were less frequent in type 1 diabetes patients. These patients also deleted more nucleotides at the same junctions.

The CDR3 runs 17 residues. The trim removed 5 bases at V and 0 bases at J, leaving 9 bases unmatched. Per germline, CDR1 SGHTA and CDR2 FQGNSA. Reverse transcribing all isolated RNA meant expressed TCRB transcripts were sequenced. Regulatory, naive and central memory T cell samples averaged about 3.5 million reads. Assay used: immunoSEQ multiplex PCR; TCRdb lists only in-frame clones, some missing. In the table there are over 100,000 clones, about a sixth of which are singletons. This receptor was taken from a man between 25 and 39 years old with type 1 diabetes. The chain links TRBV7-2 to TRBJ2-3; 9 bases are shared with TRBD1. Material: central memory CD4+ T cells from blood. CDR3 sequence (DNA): TGTGCCAGCAGCCGCCAACAGGGGGCGGGTAGCACAGATACGCAGTATTTT. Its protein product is CASSRQQGAGSTDTQYF.